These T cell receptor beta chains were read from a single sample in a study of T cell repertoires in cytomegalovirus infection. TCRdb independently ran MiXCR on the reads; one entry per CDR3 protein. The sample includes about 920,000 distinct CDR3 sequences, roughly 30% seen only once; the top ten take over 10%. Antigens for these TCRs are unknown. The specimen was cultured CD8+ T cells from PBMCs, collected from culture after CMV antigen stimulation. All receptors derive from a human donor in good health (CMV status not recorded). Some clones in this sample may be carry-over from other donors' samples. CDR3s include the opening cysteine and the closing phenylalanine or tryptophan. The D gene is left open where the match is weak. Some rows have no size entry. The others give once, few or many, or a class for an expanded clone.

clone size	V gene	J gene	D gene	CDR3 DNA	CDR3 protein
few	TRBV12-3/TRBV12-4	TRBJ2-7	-	TGTGCCAGCAGTTCCGGGGGAAGGGGGTCTTTCGGGGAGCAGTACTTC	CASSSGGRGSFGEQYF
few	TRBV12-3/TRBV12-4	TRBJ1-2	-	TGTGCCAGCAGTTTAAGTCCGGAGGTCCGTGGCTACACCTTC	CASSLSPEVRGYTF
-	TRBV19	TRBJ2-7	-	TGTGCCAGTAGTATGGGGACATCGAGCTCCTACGAGCAGTACTTC	CASSMGTSSSYEQYF
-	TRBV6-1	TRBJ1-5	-	TGTGCCAGCAGCCTCGGTGGGCCAGCGCTACCTGGTCAGCCCCAGCATTTT	CASSLGGPALPGQPQHF
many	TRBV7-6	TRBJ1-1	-	TGTGCCAGCAGCTTAGAGGCGGGGGGGAACACTGAAGCTTTCTTT	CASSLEAGGNTEAFF
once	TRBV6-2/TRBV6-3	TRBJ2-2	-	TGTGCCAGCTGTATCCCACGCAGGGTGGTCACCGGGGAGCTGTTTTTT	CASCIPRRVVTGELFF
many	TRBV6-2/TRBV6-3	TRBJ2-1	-	TGTGCCAGCAGACCGCCGGGACTTCTCAATGAGCAGTTCTTC	CASRPPGLLNEQFF
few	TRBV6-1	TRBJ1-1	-	TGTGCCAGCAGTGATCTCTGGGATTCTGAAGCTTTCTTT	CASSDLWDSEAFF
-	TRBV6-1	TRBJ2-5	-	TGTGCCAGCGCCGAACTCGTGCAAGAGACCCAGTACTTC	CASAELVQETQYF
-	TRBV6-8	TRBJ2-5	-	TGTGCCAGCAGCTCTTCGTGGGAGAGAAGCCAAGAGACCCAGTACTTC	CASSSSWERSQETQYF
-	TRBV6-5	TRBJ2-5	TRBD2	TGTGCCAGCAGTTACTCGCTTCTAGCGGGGGAGACCCAGTACTTC	CASSYSLLAGETQYF
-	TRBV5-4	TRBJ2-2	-	TGTGCCAGCAGCCCCGAGGGGGAGGCTAAGCTGTTTTTT	CASSPEGEAKLFF
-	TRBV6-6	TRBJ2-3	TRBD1	TGTGCCAGCAGTACGCCAGGACAGGCGGCAGATACGCAGTATTTT	CASSTPGQAADTQYF
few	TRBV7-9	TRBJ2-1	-	TGTGCCAGCAGCCGATCTAGACAGAGCCATTACAATGAGCAGTTCTTC	CASSRSRQSHYNEQFF
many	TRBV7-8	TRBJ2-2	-	TGTGCCGGAAACCAAGCCGGGGCCGGGGAGCTGTTTTTT	CAGNQAGAGELFF
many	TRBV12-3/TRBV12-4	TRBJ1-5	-	TGTGCCAGCGCTCACTTCAATAGCAATCAGCCCCAGCATTTT	CASAHFNSNQPQHF
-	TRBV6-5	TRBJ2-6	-	TGTGCCAGCAGTTACTCAAACTTGAGGTACTCTGGGGCCAACGTCCTGACTTTC	CASSYSNLRYSGANVLTF
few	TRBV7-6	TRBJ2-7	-	TGTGCCAGCAGCCCGACCAAGAATGTAGGGTACGAGCAGTACTTC	CASSPTKNVGYEQYF
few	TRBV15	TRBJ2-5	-	TGTGCCACCAGCAGTACCTGGATTGCCCAAGAGACCCAGTACTTC	CATSSTWIAQETQYF
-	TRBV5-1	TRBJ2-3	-	TGCGCCAGCAGCTTGGCCTGGCGGGCGATCACAGATACGCAGTATTTT	CASSLAWRAITDTQYF
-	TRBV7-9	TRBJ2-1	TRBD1	TGTGCCAGCAGCATAAGACAGGGGTTGTCCTACAATGAGCAGTTCTTC	CASSIRQGLSYNEQFF
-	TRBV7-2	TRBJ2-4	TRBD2	TGTGCCAGCAGCTCTAGCGGGGGGAGTGGAAACATTCAGTACTTC	CASSSSGGSGNIQYF
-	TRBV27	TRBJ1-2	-	TGTGCCAGCAGTTTTGACGGGTATGGCTACACCTTC	CASSFDGYGYTF
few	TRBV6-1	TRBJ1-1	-	TGTGCCAGCAGTGAAAAAGGACAGACTCCCAACACTGAAGCTTTCTTT	CASSEKGQTPNTEAFF
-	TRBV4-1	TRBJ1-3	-	TGCGCCAGCAGCCAAGATGAGGTCAGCTCTGGAAACACCATATATTTT	CASSQDEVSSGNTIYF
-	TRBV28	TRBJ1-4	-	TGTGCCAGCAGTTTATACTGGCGAAGTAATGAAAAACTGTTTTTT	CASSLYWRSNEKLFF
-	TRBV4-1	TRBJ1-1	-	TGCGCCAGCAGCCACGCGGACAGCCGAATGAACACTGAAGCTTTCTTT	CASSHADSRMNTEAFF
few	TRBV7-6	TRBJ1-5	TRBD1	TGTGCCAGCAGCCAAGAGGGGGCGAACAATCAGCCCCAGCATTTT	CASSQEGANNQPQHF
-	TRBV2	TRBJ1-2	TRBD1	TGTGCCAGCAGTACGCACCGACAGGGGAACCCTAACTATGGCTACACCTTC	CASSTHRQGNPNYGYTF
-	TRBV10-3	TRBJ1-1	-	TGTGCCATCAGTAGCGAAATCCCGGACCTAAGGGAAGGAGCTTTCTTT	CAISSEIPDLREGAFF
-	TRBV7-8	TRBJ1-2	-	TGTGCCAGCAGCTTAGGAGGGGACATAATCTATGGCTACACCTTC	CASSLGGDIIYGYTF
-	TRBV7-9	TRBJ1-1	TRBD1	TGTGCCAGCAGCTTAGAGGGAGGTTGGGGGACAGGGTTCACTGAAGCTTTCTTT	CASSLEGGWGTGFTEAFF
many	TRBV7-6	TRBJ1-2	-	TGTGCCAGCAGCTTAGAGGCAGGGGTTACCGACTATGGCTACACCTTC	CASSLEAGVTDYGYTF
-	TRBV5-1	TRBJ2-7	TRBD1	TGCGCCAGCAGCTCAACCGGGACAGGGACCTCCTACGAGCAGTACTTC	CASSSTGTGTSYEQYF
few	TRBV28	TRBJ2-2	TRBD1	TGTGCCAGCAGATCCAACAGGGGGCCGAACACCGGGGAGCTGTTTTTT	CASRSNRGPNTGELFF
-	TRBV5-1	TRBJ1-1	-	TGCGCCAGCAGCTCGGGGCGGGGGGTCACTGAAGCTTTCTTT	CASSSGRGVTEAFF
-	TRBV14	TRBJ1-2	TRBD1	TGTGCCAGCAGCCGTGGACAGGCGACCGTCTATGGCTACACCTTC	CASSRGQATVYGYTF
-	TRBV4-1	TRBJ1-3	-	TGCGCCAGCAGCCAAGAGGGGCGAACTGGAAACACCATATATTTT	CASSQEGRTGNTIYF
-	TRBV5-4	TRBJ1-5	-	TGTGCCAGCAGCTTCCAGAAAGCAGGGTGGAAGGATCAGCCCCAGCATTTT	CASSFQKAGWKDQPQHF
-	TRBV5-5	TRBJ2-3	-	TGTGCCAGCAGCTTGTCATGGGGCCGCAGTGCAGATACGCAGTATTTT	CASSLSWGRSADTQYF
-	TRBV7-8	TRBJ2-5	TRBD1	TGTGCCAGCAGCCAGAAACAGACAGGGGGGGAGACCCAGTACTTC	CASSQKQTGGETQYF
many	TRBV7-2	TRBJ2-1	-	TGTGCCAGCAGCTTAGGGACCTTAAATGAGCAGTTCTTC	CASSLGTLNEQFF
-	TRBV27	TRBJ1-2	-	TGTGCCAGCAGTTATGGAAGGGAGTGGGGCTACACCTTC	CASSYGREWGYTF
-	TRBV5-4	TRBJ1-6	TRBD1	TGTGCCAGCAGCTTGGCCGGGACAGGGCAATCACCCCTCCACTTT	CASSLAGTGQSPLHF
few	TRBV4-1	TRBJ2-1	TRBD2	TGCGCCAGCAGCCCGTGGACTAGCGGGGGTAGCTCCTACAATGAGCAGTTCTTC	CASSPWTSGGSSYNEQFF
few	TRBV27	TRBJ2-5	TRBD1	TGTGCCAGCAGTAACCGGGACAGAACACAAGAGACCCAGTACTTC	CASSNRDRTQETQYF
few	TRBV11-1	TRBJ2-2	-	TGTGCCAGCAGCCGGGGCAGGGGCGGGGAGCTGTTTTTT	CASSRGRGGELFF
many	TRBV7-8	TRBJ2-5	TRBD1	TGTGCCAGCAGCTCTTATCCGACAGGGCACCAAGAGACCCAGTACTTC	CASSSYPTGHQETQYF
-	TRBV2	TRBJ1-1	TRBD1	TGTGCCAGCAGTCTCCGGGACAGGTATTTGAACACTGAAGCTTTCTTT	CASSLRDRYLNTEAFF
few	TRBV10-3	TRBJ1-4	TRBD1	TGTGCCATCAGTGCGATGAGGGGGCGCGATGAAAAACTGTTTTTT	CAISAMRGRDEKLFF